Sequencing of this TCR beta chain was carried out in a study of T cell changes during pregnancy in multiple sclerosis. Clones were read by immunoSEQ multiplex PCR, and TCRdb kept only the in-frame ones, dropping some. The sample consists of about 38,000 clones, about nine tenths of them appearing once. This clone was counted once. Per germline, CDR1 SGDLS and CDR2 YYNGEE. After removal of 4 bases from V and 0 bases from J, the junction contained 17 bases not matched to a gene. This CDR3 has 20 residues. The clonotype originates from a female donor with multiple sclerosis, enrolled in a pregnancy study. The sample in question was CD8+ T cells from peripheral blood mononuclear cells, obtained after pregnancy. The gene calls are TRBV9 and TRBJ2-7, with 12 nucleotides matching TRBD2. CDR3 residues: CASSLSPTSGLAGSSYEQYF. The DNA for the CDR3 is TGTGCCAGCAGCCTATCCCCCACGTCCGGACTAGCGGGAAGCTCCTACGAGCAGTACTTC.